A single T cell receptor beta chain is shown here with its context. How the authors handled the data: Amplification of reference gene primers provided the estimated nucleated cell counts. Libraries were prepared by immunoSEQ multiplex PCR; TCRdb keeps only in-frame clonotypes and omits some of them. V, J and clone size are those of that table, while D and trimming were read from the DNA. The data contain about 190,000 clones, under 90% of them singletons. The data belong to a study of blood T cell repertoires in COVID-19. Study details: Samples taken during acute and convalescent COVID-19 were collected in the United States, Italy and Spain. Nucleic acid was either cDNA or gDNA, and it came from T cells, B-cell-depleted T cells, or PBMCs.

The CDR3 covers 12 residues. Germline V gene data show CDR1 as GTSNPN and CDR2 as SVGIG (reference sequence). Trimming pared 4 bases from V and 8 bases from J, leaving 14 bases between. This clonotype was obtained from a man between 35 and 55 years old with acute or convalescent COVID-19. Input material: peripheral blood. The gene calls are TRBV30 and TRBJ1-2, with D tentatively TRBD1 (6 bases). The DNA for the CDR3 is TGTGCCTGGAATAACAGGGAAGGGGGCTACACCTTC. Translating gives CAWNNREGGYTF. Full variable domain (remainder filled in from reference TRBV30 and TRBJ1-2): SQTIHQWPATLVQPVGSPLSLECTVEGTSNPNLYWYRQAAGRGLQLLFYSVGIGQISSEVPQNLSASRPQDRQFILSSKKLLLSDSGFYLCAWNNREGGYTFGSGTRLTVV.